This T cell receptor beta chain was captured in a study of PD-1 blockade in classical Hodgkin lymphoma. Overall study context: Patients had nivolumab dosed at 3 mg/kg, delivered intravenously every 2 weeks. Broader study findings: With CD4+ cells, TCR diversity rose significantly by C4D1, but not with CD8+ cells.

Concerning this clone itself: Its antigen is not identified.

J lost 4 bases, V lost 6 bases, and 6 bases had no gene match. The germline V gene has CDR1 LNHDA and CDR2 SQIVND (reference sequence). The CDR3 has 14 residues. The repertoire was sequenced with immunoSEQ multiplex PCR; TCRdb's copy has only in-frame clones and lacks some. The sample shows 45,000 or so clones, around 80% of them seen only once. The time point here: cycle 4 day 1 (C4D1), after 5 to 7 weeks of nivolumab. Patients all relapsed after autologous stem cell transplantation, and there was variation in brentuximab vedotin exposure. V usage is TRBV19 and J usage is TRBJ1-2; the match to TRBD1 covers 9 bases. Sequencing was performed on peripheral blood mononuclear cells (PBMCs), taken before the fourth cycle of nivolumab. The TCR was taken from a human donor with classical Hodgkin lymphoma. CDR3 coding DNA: TGTGCCAGTAGCAACAGGGGGCGGTCCTATGGCTACACCTTC. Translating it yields CASSNRGRSYGYTF.